The rows below give T cell receptor beta chains drawn from one sample of a study of the immune and genomic landscape of osteosarcoma. The protocol was immunoSEQ multiplex PCR, while the TCRdb copy is restricted to in-frame clones and leaves out a portion. The sample includes 5,500 to 7,500 clones, almost 70% seen only once; the top ten take about 15%. Sequencing was performed on osteosarcoma tumor tissue from the lung. The receptors here all came from a human donor with osteosarcoma. CDR3s leave out the opening cysteine and the closing phenylalanine or tryptophan. Fields, in order: J gene, V gene, CDR3 protein.

TRBJ1-4 | TRBV6-6 | ASSRTGGSNEKLF
TRBJ2-7 | TRBV21-1 | ASSRRTGGRPYEQY
TRBJ2-1 | TRBV7-2 | ASSLGGTSRYNEQF
TRBJ2-3 | TRBV30 | AWSRGGQGATDTQY
TRBJ1-5 | TRBV12-5 | ASGLDLNQPQH
TRBJ2-1 | TRBV19 | ASSPASGGFNEQF
TRBJ1-5 | TRBV2 | AGGSLDGQPQH
TRBJ1-2 | TRBV7-2 | ASSVGTGRSYT
TRBJ1-5 | TRBV6-5 | ASNGQGTINQPQH
TRBJ2-1 | TRBV9 | ASSVESGSSNEQF